These 25 T cell receptor beta chains were all obtained from the same sample, sequenced in a study of blood T cell repertoires in COVID-19. The repertoire was sequenced with immunoSEQ multiplex PCR; TCRdb's copy has only in-frame clones and lacks some. Seen here are hundreds of thousands of clones, 88% observed once, and the top ten hold around 2%. The sequenced sample consisted of PBMCs or T cells enriched from blood (not recorded which). Source of these receptors: a woman aged 55-69 years in a cohort exposed to, infected with or recovered from COVID-19 (not recorded which).

This chain links TRBV28 with TRBJ1-1, with D uncertain. This CDR3 contains 14 residues. V lost 11 bases to trimming and J lost 3 bases, with 19 bases between them. The germline V gene encodes CDR1 MDHEN and CDR2 SYDVKM. CDR3 sequence (DNA): TGTGCCTGCTGTTATCGGGGAGCCGACACTGAAGCTTTCTTT. Its protein is CACCYRGADTEAFF.

This clone was seen once. This sequence joins TRBV24-1 and TRBJ2-1; 7 nucleotides agree with TRBD1. The CDR3 is 16 amino acids. V lost 3 bases, J lost 0 bases, and 4 bases stayed unmatched. From germline, CDR1 is KGHDR and CDR2 SFDVKD. This chain's CDR3 is CATSDRTGRSYNEQFF. DNA of the CDR3: TGTGCCACCAGTGATCGGACAGGTCGCTCCTACAATGAGCAGTTCTTC.

This clone has at least ten counts. J is TRBJ2-2 and V is TRBV6-5, with no clear D. Germline loops: CDR1 MNHEY, CDR2 SVGAGI. V shed 10 bases and J shed 3 bases, with 12 bases lying between them. The CDR3 extends over 13 amino acids. The CDR3 here is CATYTVYTGELFF. The CDR3 DNA follows: TGTGCCACCTACACAGTCTACACCGGGGAGCTGTTTTTT.

This clone was counted a single time. This sequence joins TRBV28 and TRBJ2-7; possibly TRBD2 for D (5 bases). Trimming took off 5 bases at V and 6 bases at J, with 20 bases between the two ends. This CDR3 has 15 residues. Germline V gives CDR1 MDHEN, CDR2 SYDVKM. The CDR3, as DNA: TGTGCCAGCAGTGATATCTTGCGGGCTGAGAGCGAGCAGTACTTC. This gives the protein CASSDILRAESEQYF.

V usage is TRBV18 and J usage is TRBJ2-1; 10 bases are shared with TRBD2. Looked up from germline, CDR1 is KGHSH and CDR2 is LQKENI. The CDR3 consists of 16 residues. V shed 6 bases and J 8 bases; nucleotides not matched to a gene: 13. The CDR3 loop is CASSAFLAGAFYEQFF. The CDR3 DNA follows: TGTGCCAGCTCGGCCTTTCTAGCGGGAGCTTTCTATGAGCAGTTCTTC.

This clone was recorded only once. J is TRBJ1-1 and V is TRBV12-5; D remains ambiguous. CDR1 is LGHNT, CDR2 FRNRAP, per germline. There are 16 residues in the CDR3. V lost 5 bases to trimming and J lost 3 bases, with 19 bases between them. The CDR3 sequence is CASGPFEGIWDTEAFF. DNA of the CDR3: TGTGCTAGTGGTCCCTTCGAGGGAATTTGGGACACTGAAGCTTTCTTT.

At least ten counts were recorded for this clone. The chain recombines TRBV3-1 (or the pseudogene TRBV3-2) with TRBJ1-2; perhaps TRBD1 as D (5 bases). CDR3 length equals 14 residues. Trimming cost V 0 bases and J 4 bases, with 9 bases left between them. Germline lookup yields CDR1 LGHDT and CDR2 YNNKEL (reference sequence). The CDR3 DNA sequence: TGTGCCAGCAGCCAAGATCAGGGTGGCTATGGCTACACCTTC. It is translated as CASSQDQGGYGYTF.

The table lists this clone with a count of one. This CDR3 reads CASSLSGTTDYEQYF. For the CDR3, the DNA is TGTGCCAGCAGCCTGTCCGGGACTACGGACTACGAGCAGTACTTC. The chain is built from TRBV7-3 and TRBJ2-7, with TRBD2 matching over 7 bases. After removal of 5 bases from V and 3 bases from J, the junction contained 10 bases not matched to a gene. Looked up from germline, CDR1 is SGHTA and CDR2 is FQGTGA. The CDR3 sequence is 15 residues long.

The chain links TRBV24-1 to TRBJ2-2, with 8 bases that match TRBD1. CDR1 is KGHDR and CDR2 is SFDVKD in the germline V gene. V shed 7 bases and J 1 base; nucleotides not matched to a gene: 10. The CDR3 loop spans 17 amino acids. The CDR3 loop is CATRDVSGTGNTGELFF. The CDR3 DNA reads as TGTGCCACCAGGGACGTATCCGGGACAGGGAACACCGGGGAGCTGTTTTTT.

This sequence joins TRBV10-3 and TRBJ2-5; TRBD1 aligns across 7 bases. The V gene's germline CDR1 is ENHRY and CDR2 SYGVKD. The trim removed 10 bases at V and 3 bases at J, leaving 2 bases unmatched. The length of the CDR3 is 11 residues. CDR3 sequence (DNA): TGTGCCACCGGGACAGAAGAGACCCAGTACTTC. It encodes CATGTEETQYF.

The chain combines TRBV23-1 with TRBJ2-7, with 7 bases lining up with TRBD2. TRBV23-1 is filed as an ORF, its function uncertain. The CDR3 spans 16 residues. V gave up 7 bases and J gave up 2 bases; unmatched junction bases: 14. The CDR3 loop is CASTRGRARVAYEQYF. CDR3 bases: TGCGCCAGCACTCGAGGGAGGGCCAGGGTGGCCTACGAGCAGTACTTC.

The chain couples TRBV6-5 to TRBJ1-5, with unresolved D. V dropped 0 bases and J dropped 5 bases, with 5 bases sitting between them. Germline CDR1 MNHEY, CDR2 SVGAGI. This CDR3 region has 13 residues. The CDR3 DNA reads TGTGCCAGCAGTTACTCGAGAGATCAGCCCCAGCATTTT. It translates to CASSYSRDQPQHF.

The chain recombines TRBV5-6 with TRBJ1-3; a possible D gene is TRBD1 (5 bases). This CDR3 spans 15 amino acids. The V gene lost 0 bases and the J gene lost 3 bases, with 10 bases spanning the gap. CDR1 is SGHDT and CDR2 is YYEEEE in the germline V gene. CDR3 protein: CASSLVPGLGNTIYF. The CDR3, as DNA: TGTGCCAGCAGCTTGGTACCAGGGCTTGGAAACACCATATATTTT.

The genes are TRBV28 and TRBJ2-5, with no clear D. This CDR3 is built from 14 residues. V lost 3 bases and J 5 bases, leaving 13 bases between the germline ends. Germline values: CDR1 MDHEN, CDR2 SYDVKM. CDR3 in amino acids: CASSFNGLRETQYF. The CDR3 bases are TGTGCCAGCAGTTTTAATGGGCTCAGGGAGACCCAGTACTTC.

The chain joins TRBV24-1 to TRBJ2-3; 7 bases fit TRBD2. J was trimmed by 2 bases and V by 8 bases; bases with no gene match: 6. The CDR3 runs 14 residues. Germline V lookup: CDR1 KGHDR, CDR2 SFDVKD. The CDR3 coding sequence is TGTGCCACCATGGGGGGGTTAGACACAGATACGCAGTATTTT. Residues: CATMGGLDTDTQYF.

The CDR3 DNA follows: TGTGCCAGCACGAGGGGGGGCGGAGAGGCTTTCTTT. This encodes CASTRGGGEAFF. The gene calls are TRBV6-5 and TRBJ1-1; perhaps TRBD1 as D (6 bases). Between the trimmed V and J ends, which lost 7 bases and 11 bases, there was a span of 17 bases. This CDR3 has 12 residues. CDR1 is MNHEY and CDR2 is SVGAGI in the germline V gene.

The chain combines TRBV7-6 with TRBJ2-7; D is perhaps TRBD2 (7 bases). Trimming left V 1 base short and J 3 bases short, with 13 bases between. Germline assignment: CDR1 SGHVS and CDR2 FNYEAQ. The CDR3 spans 15 residues. The CDR3 here is CASSLEGGNRYEQYF. The CDR3 bases are TGTGCCAGCAGCTTAGAGGGGGGGAATCGCTACGAGCAGTACTTC. Looking up the rest from reference TRBV7-6 and TRBJ2-7 gives the full variable domain: GAGVSQSPRYKVTKRGQDVALRCDPISGHVSLYWYRQALGQGPEFLTYFNYEAQQDKSGLPNDRFSAERPEGSISTLTIQRTEQRDSAMYRCASSLEGGNRYEQYFGPGTRLTVT.

The rearrangement joins TRBV19 to TRBJ1-5, with D unresolved. Trimming stripped 9 bases from V and 3 bases from J, with 18 bases between. The CDR3 is 15 residues long. Germline CDR1 and CDR2: LNHDA and SQIVND (reference sequence). The CDR3 nucleotides read TGTGCCAGCACCCTACTCGGGAATGACAATCAGCCCCAGCATTTT. This gives the protein CASTLLGNDNQPQHF.

The chain couples TRBV10-3 to TRBJ2-7; 16 bases are shared with TRBD2. This CDR3 is built from 14 residues. The J segment lost 5 bases and the V segment lost 9 bases, leaving 4 bases of the junction unmatched. From germline, CDR1 is ENHRY and CDR2 SYGVKD. CDR3 sequence reads: CAMGLAGGSHEQYF. The CDR3, as DNA: TGTGCCATGGGACTAGCGGGAGGGTCCCACGAGCAGTACTTC.

This chain links TRBV19 with TRBJ1-1; 12 bases are a match to TRBD1. Germline trimming cut 7 bases from V and 1 base from J; bases unmatched to any gene: 4. The CDR3 consists of 15 residues. Per germline, CDR1 LNHDA and CDR2 SQIVND (reference sequence). CDR3 in amino acids: CASTGTGGRNTEAFF. The CDR3 nucleotides are TGTGCCAGTACCGGGACAGGGGGCAGGAACACTGAAGCTTTCTTT. Drawing the rest from reference TRBV19 and TRBJ1-1, the complete variable domain is DGGITQSPKYLFRKEGQNVTLSCEQNLNHDAMYWYRQDPGQGLRLIYYSQIVNDFQKGDIAEGYSVSREKKESFPLTVTSAQKNPTAFYLCASTGTGGRNTEAFFGQGTRLTVV.

J is TRBJ2-1 and V is TRBV5-1, with 9 bases that match TRBD2. CDR1 and CDR2 from the germline V gene are SGHRS and YFSETQ. With V trimmed by 2 bases and J by 3 bases, 6 bases remained unmatched. This CDR3 spans 16 amino acids. The DNA of the CDR3 is TGCGCCAGCAGCTTAAGGGCTAGCGGGGTCTACAATGAGCAGTTCTTC. It specifies CASSLRASGVYNEQFF.

This chain joins TRBV9 and TRBJ2-3, with 10 bases identical to TRBD2. The germline V gene has CDR1 SGDLS and CDR2 YYNGEE. The CDR3 runs 17 residues. The junction had 5 bases not matched to a gene; V was cut back by 0 bases and J by 1 base. CDR3 bases: TGTGCCAGCAGCGTAGGATCAGCGGGAGGGGGCACAGATACGCAGTATTTT. It translates to CASSVGSAGGGTDTQYF.

The chain carries TRBV5-1 and TRBJ2-2, with D possibly being TRBD1 (6 bases). Trimming took 3 bases from V and 0 from J, leaving 9 bases between them. The CDR3 consists of 15 residues. CDR1 and CDR2 from the germline V gene are SGHRS and YFSETQ. Here the CDR3 DNA reads TGCGCCAGCAGCTGGAGGACAGCGAACACCGGGGAGCTGTTTTTT. Protein product: CASSWRTANTGELFF.

This clone was seen only once. CDR3 sequence (DNA): TGTGCCAGCACCAACATACAGGGGGCAGTGAGTGAAAACATTCAGTACTTC. Translating it yields CASTNIQGAVSENIQYF. The chain uses TRBV7-9 and TRBJ2-4; TRBD1 aligns across 9 bases. The length of the CDR3 is 17 residues. V gave up 7 bases and J gave up 5 bases; unmatched junction bases: 15. Germline assignment: CDR1 SEHNR and CDR2 FQNEAQ (reference sequence).

The chain carries TRBV11-2 and TRBJ1-5, with D possibly being TRBD1 (6 bases). Germline V gives CDR1 SGHAT, CDR2 FQNNGV. The CDR3 sequence is 14 residues long. V lost 1 base and J lost 7, with 11 bases in between. The CDR3, as DNA: TGTGCCAGCAGCTTAGTTTTAGGGGGACAGCCCCAGCATTTT. The encoded protein is CASSLVLGGQPQHF.